This T cell receptor (beta chain) was sequenced in a study of blood T cells in healthy people across ages. Whole-study findings and limits: Naive T cell percentage by flow cytometry tracked strongly with beta diversity. PBMCs that were unsorted prevented a conclusive naive versus antigen-experienced comparison.

For this clonotype: Its cognate antigen is unknown.

Primers used in a second PCR of roughly 6 to 12 cycles were a sample-barcoded 5' primer and a J-beta primer mix. Tagging of each cDNA molecule was performed by a template-switch adaptor with 12 random nucleotides. One entry per CDR3 protein results from TCRdb running MiXCR on the 5' RACE reads. The sample lists hundreds of thousands of distinct CDR3 sequences; 40% to 45% were seen once. V shed 5 bases, J shed 2 bases, and the junction held 7 bases outside the gene matches. The CDR3 extends over 15 amino acids. Germline V gives CDR1 MNHEY, CDR2 SVGEGT. Sequencing used blood. The sequence was collected from an elderly man in good health. The J gene is TRBJ2-3, the V gene TRBV6-2 or TRBV6-3, with 7 positions matching TRBD2. As DNA, the CDR3 is TGTGCCAGCAGTAACACCGGGACTAACACAGATACGCAGTATTTT. It translates to CASSNTGTNTDTQYF.